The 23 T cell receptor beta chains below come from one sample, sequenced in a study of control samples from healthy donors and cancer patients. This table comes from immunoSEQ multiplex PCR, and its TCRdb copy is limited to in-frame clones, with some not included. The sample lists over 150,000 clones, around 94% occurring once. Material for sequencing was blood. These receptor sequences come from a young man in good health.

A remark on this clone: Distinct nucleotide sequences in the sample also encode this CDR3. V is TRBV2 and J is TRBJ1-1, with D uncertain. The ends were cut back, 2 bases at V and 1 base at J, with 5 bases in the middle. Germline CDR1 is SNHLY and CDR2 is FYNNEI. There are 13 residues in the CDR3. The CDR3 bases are TGTGCCAGCAGTGAATTAGAGAACACTGAAGCTTTCTTT. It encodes CASSELENTEAFF.

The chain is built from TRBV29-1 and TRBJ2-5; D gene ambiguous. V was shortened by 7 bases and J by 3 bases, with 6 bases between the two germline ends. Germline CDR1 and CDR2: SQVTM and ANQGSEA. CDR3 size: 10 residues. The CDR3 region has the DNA TGCAGCGCATTAGAAGAGACCCAGTACTTC. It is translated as CSALEETQYF.

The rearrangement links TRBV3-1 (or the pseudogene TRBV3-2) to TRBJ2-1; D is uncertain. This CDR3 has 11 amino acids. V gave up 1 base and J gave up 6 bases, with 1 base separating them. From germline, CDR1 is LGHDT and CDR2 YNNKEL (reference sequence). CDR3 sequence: CASSQGNEQFF. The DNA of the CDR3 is TGTGCCAGCAGCCAAGGCAATGAGCAGTTCTTC.

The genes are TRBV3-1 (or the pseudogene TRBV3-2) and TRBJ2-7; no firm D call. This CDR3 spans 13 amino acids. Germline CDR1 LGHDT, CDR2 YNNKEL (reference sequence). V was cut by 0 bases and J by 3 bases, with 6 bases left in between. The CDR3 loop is CASSQEINYEQYF. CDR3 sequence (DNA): TGTGCCAGCAGCCAAGAAATCAACTACGAGCAGTACTTC.

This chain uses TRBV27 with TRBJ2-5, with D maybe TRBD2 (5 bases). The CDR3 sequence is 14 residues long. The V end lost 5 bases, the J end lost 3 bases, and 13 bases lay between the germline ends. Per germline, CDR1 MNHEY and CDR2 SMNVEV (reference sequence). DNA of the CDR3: TGTGCCAGCAGTCCTGGACTGGGTAAAGAGACCCAGTACTTC. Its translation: CASSPGLGKETQYF.

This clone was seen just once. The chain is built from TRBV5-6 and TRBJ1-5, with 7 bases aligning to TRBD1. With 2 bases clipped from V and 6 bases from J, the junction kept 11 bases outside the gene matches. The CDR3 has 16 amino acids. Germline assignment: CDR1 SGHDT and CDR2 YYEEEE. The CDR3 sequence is CASSFRQGSLSQPQHF. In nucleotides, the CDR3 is TGTGCCAGCAGCTTCCGACAGGGAAGCTTATCTCAGCCCCAGCATTTT.

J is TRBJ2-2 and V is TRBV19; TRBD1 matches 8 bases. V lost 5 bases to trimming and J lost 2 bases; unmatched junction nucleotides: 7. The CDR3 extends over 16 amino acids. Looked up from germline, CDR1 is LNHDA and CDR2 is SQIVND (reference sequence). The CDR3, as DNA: TGTGCCAGTAGTGGACAGGGACTTTTTAACACCGGGGAGCTGTTTTTT. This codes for CASSGQGLFNTGELFF.

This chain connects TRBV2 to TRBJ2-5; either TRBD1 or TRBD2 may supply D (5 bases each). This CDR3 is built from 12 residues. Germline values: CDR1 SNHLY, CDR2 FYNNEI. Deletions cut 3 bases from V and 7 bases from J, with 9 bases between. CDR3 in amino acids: CASSDSGRTQYF. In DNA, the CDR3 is TGTGCCAGCAGTGACTCGGGGCGGACCCAGTACTTC. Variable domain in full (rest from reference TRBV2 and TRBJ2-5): EPEVTQTPSHQVTQMGQEVILRCVPISNHLYFYWYRQILGQKVEFLVSFYNNEISEKSEIFDDQFSVERPDGSNFTLKIRSTKLEDSAMYFCASSDSGRTQYFGPGTRLLVL.

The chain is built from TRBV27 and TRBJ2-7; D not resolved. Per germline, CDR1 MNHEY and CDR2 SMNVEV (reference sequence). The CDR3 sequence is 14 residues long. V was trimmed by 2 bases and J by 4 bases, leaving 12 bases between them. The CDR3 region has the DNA TGTGCCAGCAGTTTACAAACCCCCCAGTACGAGCAGTACTTC. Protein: CASSLQTPQYEQYF.

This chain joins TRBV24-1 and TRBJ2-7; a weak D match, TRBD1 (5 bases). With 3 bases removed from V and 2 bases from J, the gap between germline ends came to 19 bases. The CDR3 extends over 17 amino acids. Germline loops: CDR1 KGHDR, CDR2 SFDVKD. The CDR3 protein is CATSDRKQVRLAYEQYF. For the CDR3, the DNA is TGTGCCACCAGTGATCGAAAACAGGTTAGGCTGGCCTACGAGCAGTACTTC.

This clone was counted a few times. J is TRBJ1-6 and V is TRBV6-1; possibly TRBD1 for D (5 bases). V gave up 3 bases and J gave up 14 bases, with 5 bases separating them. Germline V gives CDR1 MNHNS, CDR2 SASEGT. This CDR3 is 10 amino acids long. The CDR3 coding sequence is TGTGCCAGCAGTGACAGGGCCCTCCACTTT. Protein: CASSDRALHF.

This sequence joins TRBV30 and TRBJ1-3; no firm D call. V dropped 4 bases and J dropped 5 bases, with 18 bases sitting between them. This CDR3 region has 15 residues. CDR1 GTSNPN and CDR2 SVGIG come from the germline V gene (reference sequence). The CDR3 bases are TGTGCCTGGACCCTACCCACCCTGAGACGAAACACCATATATTTT. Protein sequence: CAWTLPTLRRNTIYF.

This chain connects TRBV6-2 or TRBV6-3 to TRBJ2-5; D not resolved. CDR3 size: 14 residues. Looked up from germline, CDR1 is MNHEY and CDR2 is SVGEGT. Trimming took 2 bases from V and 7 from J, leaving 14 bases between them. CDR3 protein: CASSYVLPSGTQYF. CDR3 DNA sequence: TGTGCCAGCAGTTACGTCCTCCCGTCGGGGACCCAGTACTTC.

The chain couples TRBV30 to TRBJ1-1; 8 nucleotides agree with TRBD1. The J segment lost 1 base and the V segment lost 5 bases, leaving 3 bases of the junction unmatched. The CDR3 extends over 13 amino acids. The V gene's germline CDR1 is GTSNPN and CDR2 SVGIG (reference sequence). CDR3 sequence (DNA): TGTGCCTGGCAGGGGGCCGGGAACACTGAAGCTTTCTTT. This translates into CAWQGAGNTEAFF.

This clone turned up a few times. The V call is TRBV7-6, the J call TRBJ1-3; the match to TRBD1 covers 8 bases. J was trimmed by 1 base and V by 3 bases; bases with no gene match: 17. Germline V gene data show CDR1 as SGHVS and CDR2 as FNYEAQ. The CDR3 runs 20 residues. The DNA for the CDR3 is TGTGCCAGCAGCTTCGCAAGGGGCCCGGACAGGGCGAGATCTGGAAACACCATATATTTT. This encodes CASSFARGPDRARSGNTIYF.

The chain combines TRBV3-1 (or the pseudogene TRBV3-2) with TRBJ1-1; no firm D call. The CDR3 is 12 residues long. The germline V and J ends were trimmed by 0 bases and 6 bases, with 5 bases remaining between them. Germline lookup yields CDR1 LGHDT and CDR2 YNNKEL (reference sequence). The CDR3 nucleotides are TGTGCCAGCAGCCAAGAAACACCTGAAGCTTTCTTT. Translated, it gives CASSQETPEAFF.

Here the CDR3 reads CASIGTSGSGGTDTQYF. The CDR3 coding sequence is TGTGCCAGTATCGGGACTAGCGGGAGTGGGGGAACAGATACGCAGTATTTT. The rearrangement joins TRBV19 to TRBJ2-3, with TRBD2 identical over 14 bases. This CDR3 comprises 17 residues. V shed 7 bases and J 3 bases; nucleotides not matched to a gene: 9. CDR1 and CDR2 from the germline V gene are LNHDA and SQIVND (reference sequence). Full variable domain (rest looked up from reference TRBV19 and TRBJ2-3): DGGITQSPKYLFRKEGQNVTLSCEQNLNHDAMYWYRQDPGQGLRLIYYSQIVNDFQKGDIAEGYSVSREKKESFPLTVTSAQKNPTAFYLCASIGTSGSGGTDTQYFGPGTRLTVL.

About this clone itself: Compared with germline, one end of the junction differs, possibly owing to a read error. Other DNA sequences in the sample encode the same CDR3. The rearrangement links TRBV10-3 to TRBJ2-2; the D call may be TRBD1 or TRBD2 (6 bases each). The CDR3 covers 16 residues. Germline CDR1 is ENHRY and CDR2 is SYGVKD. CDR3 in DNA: TGCGCCATCAGTGCCCGAGGGGGGCCGAACACCGGGGAGCTGTTTTTT. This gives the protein CAISARGGPNTGELFF.

The CDR3 sequence is CASLLGGGRNTEAFF. DNA of the CDR3: TGTGCCAGCCTCCTAGGCGGGGGGCGGAACACTGAAGCTTTCTTT. The chain carries TRBV6-5 and TRBJ1-1; weak D call: TRBD1 (6 bases). CDR1 is MNHEY, CDR2 SVGAGI, per germline. CDR3 length equals 15 residues. V lost 8 bases and J 1 base, leaving 17 bases between the germline ends.

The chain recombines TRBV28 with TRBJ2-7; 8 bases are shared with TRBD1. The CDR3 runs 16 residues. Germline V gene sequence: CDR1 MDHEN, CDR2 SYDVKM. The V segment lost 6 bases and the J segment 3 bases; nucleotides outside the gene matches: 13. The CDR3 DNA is TGTGCCAGCAGCCGGGCCCAGGGGGCGTTTTTCTACGAGCAGTACTTC. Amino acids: CASSRAQGAFFYEQYF.

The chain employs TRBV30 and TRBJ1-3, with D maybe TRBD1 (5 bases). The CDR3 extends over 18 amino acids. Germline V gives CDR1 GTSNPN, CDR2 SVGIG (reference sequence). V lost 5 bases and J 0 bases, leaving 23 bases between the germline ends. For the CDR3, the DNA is TGTGCCTGGGACAGCGGGGAAGACCGCGCGAGCTCTGGAAACACCATATATTTT. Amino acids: CAWDSGEDRASSGNTIYF.

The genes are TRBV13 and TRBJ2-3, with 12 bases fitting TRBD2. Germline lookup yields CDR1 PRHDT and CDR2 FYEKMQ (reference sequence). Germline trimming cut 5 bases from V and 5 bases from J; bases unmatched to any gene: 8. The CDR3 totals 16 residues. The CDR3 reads CASSDDPGLAGDTQYF. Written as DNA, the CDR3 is TGTGCCAGCAGCGACGACCCGGGACTAGCGGGAGATACGCAGTATTTT.

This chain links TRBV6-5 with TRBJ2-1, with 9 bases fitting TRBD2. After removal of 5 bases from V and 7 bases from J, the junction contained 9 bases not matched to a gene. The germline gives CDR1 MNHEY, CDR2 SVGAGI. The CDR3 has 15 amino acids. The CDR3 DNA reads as TGTGCCAGCAGTCCCGGGACTAGCAATTTGAATGAGCAGTTCTTC. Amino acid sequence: CASSPGTSNLNEQFF.